This TCR beta chain emerged from a study of T cells in Graves' hyperthyroidism and ophthalmopathy. Amplified TCR beta CDR3 regions derived from RNA transcripts. HTBI primers were used for first-round RT-PCR of the TCR CDR3. TCRdb independently ran MiXCR on the multiplex PCR reads; one entry per CDR3 protein. The sample holds a few hundred thousand distinct CDR3 sequences, roughly 13% seen once. Each person with ophthalmopathy scored at least 3 on the Clinical Activity Score, reached NOSPECS grade 4 or higher, and had been ill under 3 months. This clonotype occurred many times. V lost 5 bases and J lost 7; bases outside the gene matches: 8. The V gene's germline CDR1 is MNHEY and CDR2 SMNVEV (reference sequence). The CDR3 covers 15 residues.

Sequencing used blood. This rearrangement joins TRBV27 to TRBJ2-3, with TRBD2 matching over 11 bases. This TCR came from a woman between 40 and 55 years old with Graves' ophthalmopathy. DNA of the CDR3: TGTGCCAGCAGTGGTACTAGCGGGAGTCCGAATACGCAGTATTTT. Amino acid sequence: CASSGTSGSPNTQYF.